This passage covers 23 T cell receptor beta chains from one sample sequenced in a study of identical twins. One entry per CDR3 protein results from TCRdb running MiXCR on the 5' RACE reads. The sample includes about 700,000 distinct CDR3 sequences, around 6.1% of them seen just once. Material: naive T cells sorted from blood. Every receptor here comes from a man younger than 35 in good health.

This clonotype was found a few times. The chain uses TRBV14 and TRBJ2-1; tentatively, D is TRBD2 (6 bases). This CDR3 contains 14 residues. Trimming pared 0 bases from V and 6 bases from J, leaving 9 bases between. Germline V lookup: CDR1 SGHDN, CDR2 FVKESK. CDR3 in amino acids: CASSQDLGGNEQFF. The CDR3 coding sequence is TGTGCCAGCAGCCAAGACTTGGGAGGCAATGAGCAGTTCTTC.

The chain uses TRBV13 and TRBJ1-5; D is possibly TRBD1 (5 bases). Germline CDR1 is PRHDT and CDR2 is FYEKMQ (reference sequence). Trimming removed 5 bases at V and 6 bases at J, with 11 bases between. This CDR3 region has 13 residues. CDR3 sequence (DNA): TGTGCCAGCAGCGAGCGAGGGGTTCAGCCCCAGCATTTT. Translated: CASSERGVQPQHF.

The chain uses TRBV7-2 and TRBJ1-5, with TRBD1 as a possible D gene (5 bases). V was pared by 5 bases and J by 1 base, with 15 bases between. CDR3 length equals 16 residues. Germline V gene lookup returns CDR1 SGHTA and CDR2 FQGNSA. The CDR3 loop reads CASSQARGGSNQPQHF. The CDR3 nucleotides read TGTGCCAGCAGCCAGGCGAGGGGAGGGAGCAATCAGCCCCAGCATTTT.

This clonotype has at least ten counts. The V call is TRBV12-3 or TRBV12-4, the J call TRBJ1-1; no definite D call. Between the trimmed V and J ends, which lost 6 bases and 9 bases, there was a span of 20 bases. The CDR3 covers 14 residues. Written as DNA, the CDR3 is TGTGCCAGCAGCCGCAGGTGGACCGAGGATAAAGCTTTCTTT. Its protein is CASSRRWTEDKAFF.

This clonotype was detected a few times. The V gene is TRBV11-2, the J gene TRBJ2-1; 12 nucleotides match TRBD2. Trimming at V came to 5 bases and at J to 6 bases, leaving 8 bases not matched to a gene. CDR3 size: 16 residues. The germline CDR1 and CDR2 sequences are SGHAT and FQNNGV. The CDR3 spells CASSKLTSGSVNEQFF. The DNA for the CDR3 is TGTGCCAGCAGCAAATTGACTAGCGGGAGTGTCAATGAGCAGTTCTTC. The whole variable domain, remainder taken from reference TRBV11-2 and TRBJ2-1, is EAGVAQSPRYKIIEKRQSVAFWCNPISGHATLYWYQQILGQGPKLLIQFQNNGVVDDSQLPKDRFSAERLKGVDSTLKIQPAKLEDSAVYLCASSKLTSGSVNEQFFGPGTRLTVL.

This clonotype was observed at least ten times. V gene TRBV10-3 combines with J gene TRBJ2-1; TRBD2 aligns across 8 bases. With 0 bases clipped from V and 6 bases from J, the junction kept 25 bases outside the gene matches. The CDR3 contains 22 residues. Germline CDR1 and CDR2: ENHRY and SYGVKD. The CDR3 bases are TGTGCCATCAGTGAGTCGGTAATATTAGGGACTAGGGTCCCTTCGTTCATCAATGAGCAGTTCTTC. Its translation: CAISESVILGTRVPSFINEQFF.

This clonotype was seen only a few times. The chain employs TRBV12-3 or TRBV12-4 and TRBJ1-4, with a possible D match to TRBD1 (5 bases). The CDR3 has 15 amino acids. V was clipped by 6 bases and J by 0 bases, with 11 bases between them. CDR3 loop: CASSPRTSTNEKLFF. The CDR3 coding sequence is TGTGCCAGCAGCCCCCGGACATCAACTAATGAAAAACTGTTTTTT.

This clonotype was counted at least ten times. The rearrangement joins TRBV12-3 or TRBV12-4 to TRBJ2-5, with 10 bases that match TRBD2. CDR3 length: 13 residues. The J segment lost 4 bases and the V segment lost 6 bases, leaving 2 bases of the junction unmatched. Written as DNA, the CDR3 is TGTGCCAGCAGACTAGCGGGATCAGAGACCCAGTACTTC. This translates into CASRLAGSETQYF.

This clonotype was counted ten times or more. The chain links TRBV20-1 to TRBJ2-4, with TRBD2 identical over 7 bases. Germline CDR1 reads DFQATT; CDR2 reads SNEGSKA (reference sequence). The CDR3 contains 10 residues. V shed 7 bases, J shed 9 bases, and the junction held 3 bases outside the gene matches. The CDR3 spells CSGGRGIQYF. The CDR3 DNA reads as TGCAGTGGCGGGAGAGGCATTCAGTACTTC.

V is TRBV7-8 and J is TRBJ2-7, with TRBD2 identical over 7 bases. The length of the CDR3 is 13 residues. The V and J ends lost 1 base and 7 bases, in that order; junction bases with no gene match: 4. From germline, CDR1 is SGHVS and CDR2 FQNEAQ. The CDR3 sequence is CASSLGTRGEQYF. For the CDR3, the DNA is TGTGCCAGCAGCTTAGGGACTAGGGGTGAGCAGTACTTC.

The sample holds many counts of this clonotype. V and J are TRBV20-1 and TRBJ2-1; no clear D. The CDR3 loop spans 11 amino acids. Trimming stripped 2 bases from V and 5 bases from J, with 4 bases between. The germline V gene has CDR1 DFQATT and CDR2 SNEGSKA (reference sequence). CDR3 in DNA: TGCAGTGCTAGAAAGGACAATGAGCAGTTCTTC. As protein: CSARKDNEQFF.

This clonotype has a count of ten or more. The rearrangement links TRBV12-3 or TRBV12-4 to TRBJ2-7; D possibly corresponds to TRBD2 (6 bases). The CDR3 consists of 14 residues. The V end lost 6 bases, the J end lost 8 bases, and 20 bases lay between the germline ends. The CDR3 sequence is CASSPGRGNAQQYV. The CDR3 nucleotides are TGTGCCAGCAGCCCCGGGCGCGGGAATGCTCAGCAGTACGTC.

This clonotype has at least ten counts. This CDR3 reads CASSLGAGRNTEAFF. CDR3 DNA: TGCGCCAGCAGCTTGGGTGCCGGGAGGAACACTGAAGCTTTCTTT. The chain joins TRBV5-1 to TRBJ1-1; unclear D gene. Trimming cost V 0 bases and J 1 base, with 10 bases left between them. The germline CDR1 and CDR2 sequences are SGHRS and YFSETQ. The CDR3 covers 15 residues.

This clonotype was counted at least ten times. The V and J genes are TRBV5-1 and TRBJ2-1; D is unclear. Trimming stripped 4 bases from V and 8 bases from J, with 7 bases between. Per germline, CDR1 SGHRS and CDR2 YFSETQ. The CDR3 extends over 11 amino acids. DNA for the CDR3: TGCGCCAGCAGCCAATCTTATGAGCAGTTCTTC. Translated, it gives CASSQSYEQFF.

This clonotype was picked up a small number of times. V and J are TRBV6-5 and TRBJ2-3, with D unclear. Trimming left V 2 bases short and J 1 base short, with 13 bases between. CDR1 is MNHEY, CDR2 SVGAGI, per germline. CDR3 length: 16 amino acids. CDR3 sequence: CASSYLVRKGTDTQYF. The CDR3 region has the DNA TGTGCCAGCAGTTACCTCGTAAGGAAAGGCACAGATACGCAGTATTTT.

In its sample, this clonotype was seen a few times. CDR3 DNA sequence: TGCGCCAGCAGTGAGTCCGACCCTAGCGCTACCTACAATGAGCAGTTCTTC. Amino acids: CASSESDPSATYNEQFF. This sequence joins TRBV10-2 and TRBJ2-1; D might be TRBD2 (6 bases). Looked up from germline, CDR1 is WSHSY and CDR2 is SAAADI. The CDR3 loop spans 17 amino acids. Trimming took 0 bases from V and 2 from J, leaving 14 bases between them.

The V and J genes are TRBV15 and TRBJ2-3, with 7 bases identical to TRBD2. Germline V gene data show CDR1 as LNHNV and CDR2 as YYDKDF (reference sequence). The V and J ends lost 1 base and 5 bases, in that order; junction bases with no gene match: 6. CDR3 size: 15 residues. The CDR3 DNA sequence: TGTGCCACCAGCAGAGGGGGGGGAGGGCAAGATACGCAGTATTTT. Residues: CATSRGGGGQDTQYF.

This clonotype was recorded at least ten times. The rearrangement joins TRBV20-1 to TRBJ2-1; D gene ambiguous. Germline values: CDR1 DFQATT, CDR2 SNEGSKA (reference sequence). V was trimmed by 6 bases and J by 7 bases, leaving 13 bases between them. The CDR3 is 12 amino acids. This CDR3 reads CSAHQLANEQFF. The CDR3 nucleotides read TGCAGTGCCCACCAACTGGCAAATGAGCAGTTCTTC.

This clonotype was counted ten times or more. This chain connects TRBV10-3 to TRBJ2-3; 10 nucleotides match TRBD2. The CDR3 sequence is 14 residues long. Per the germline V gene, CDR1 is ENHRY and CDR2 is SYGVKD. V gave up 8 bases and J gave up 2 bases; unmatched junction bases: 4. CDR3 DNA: TGTGCCATCCGGACTAGCGGCTACACAGATACGCAGTATTTT. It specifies CAIRTSGYTDTQYF.

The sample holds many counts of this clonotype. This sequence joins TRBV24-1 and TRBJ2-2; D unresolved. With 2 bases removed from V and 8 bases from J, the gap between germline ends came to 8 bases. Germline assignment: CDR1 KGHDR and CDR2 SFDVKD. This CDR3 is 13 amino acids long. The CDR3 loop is CATSDWGRGELFF. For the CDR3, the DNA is TGTGCCACCAGTGATTGGGGTCGGGGGGAGCTGTTTTTT.

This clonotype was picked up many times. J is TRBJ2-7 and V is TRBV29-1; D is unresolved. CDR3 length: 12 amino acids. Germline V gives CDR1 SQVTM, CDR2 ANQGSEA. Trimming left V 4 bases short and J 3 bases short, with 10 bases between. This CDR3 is CSVGVADYEQYV. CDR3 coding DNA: TGCAGCGTTGGGGTTGCCGACTACGAGCAGTACGTC.

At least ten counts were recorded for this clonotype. The CDR3 loop reads CASSQGLALEQFF. The DNA for the CDR3 is TGTGCCAGCAGCCAGGGACTAGCGCTTGAGCAGTTCTTC. The chain employs TRBV14 and TRBJ2-1, with TRBD2 matching 10 bases. The J segment lost 9 bases and the V segment lost 3 bases, leaving 2 bases of the junction unmatched. Germline CDR1 reads SGHDN; CDR2 reads FVKESK. CDR3 size: 13 residues.

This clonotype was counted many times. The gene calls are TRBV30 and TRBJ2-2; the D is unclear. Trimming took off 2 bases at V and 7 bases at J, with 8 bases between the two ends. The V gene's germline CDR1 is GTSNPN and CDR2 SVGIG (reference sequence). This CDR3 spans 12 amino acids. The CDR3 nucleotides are TGTGCCTGGAGTTCCGGAAACGGGGAGCTGTTTTTT. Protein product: CAWSSGNGELFF.